This T cell receptor beta chain came from a study of cytomegalovirus exposure and HLA in healthy donors. General study findings and limits: Across donors, most TCRs were seen rarely, yet some public ones were widespread.

Trimming removed 7 bases from V and 8 bases from J, with 16 bases in between. Germline loops: CDR1 LNHDA, CDR2 SQIVND (reference sequence). This CDR3 spans 13 amino acids. Amplification used 60 Vbeta primers and 13 Jbeta primers. Here immunoSEQ multiplex PCR was the method, and the copy in TCRdb shows in-frame clones only, minus some. The data show 150,000 to 200,000 clones, 77% seen once. With respect to this clone: The antigen is undetermined.

This TCR derives from a young woman in good health and CMV-seropositive. This chain uses TRBV19 with TRBJ2-3, with TRBD1 as a possible D gene (7 bases). The sequenced sample was PBMCs. The CDR3 nucleotides read TGTGCCAGTATACCCAGGGGGGCTGTTACGCAGTATTTT. Translation gives CASIPRGAVTQYF.